This record covers a single TCR beta chain. Antigen: not known. This specimen belongs to a study of OX40 agonist ivuxolimab in advanced cancers. Whole-study results and caveats: Averaging showed that CD8+ T cells had more expanded clones than CD4+ did. Doses of 0.1 to 3.0 mg/kg were accompanied by clonal expansion of CD4+ and CD8+ blood T cells by week 6. Among the lowest peripheral clonal expansion occurred in 0.1-3.0 mg/kg partial responders.

Blood draws occurred at baseline, cycle 4 day 1, and cycle 7 day 1. Here immunoSEQ multiplex PCR was the method, and the copy in TCRdb shows in-frame clones only, minus some. The repertoire holds some 85,000 clones, over 75% seen once, with 0.25% to 0.3% in the top ten. Between the trimmed V and J ends, which lost 5 bases and 4 bases, there was a span of 9 bases. The CDR3 contains 13 residues. In germline, CDR1 is LNHDA, CDR2 SQIVND (reference sequence). This receptor was identified in an adult with an advanced solid tumor such as melanoma, head and neck, liver or kidney cancer. Source: CD4+ or CD8+ T cells sorted from blood, taken in a trial of the OX40 agonist ivuxolimab. The genes are TRBV19 and TRBJ1-5; D is undetermined. Here the CDR3 DNA reads TGTGCCAGTAGTCTCGACCCGAATCAGCCCCAGCATTTT. This gives the protein CASSLDPNQPQHF.